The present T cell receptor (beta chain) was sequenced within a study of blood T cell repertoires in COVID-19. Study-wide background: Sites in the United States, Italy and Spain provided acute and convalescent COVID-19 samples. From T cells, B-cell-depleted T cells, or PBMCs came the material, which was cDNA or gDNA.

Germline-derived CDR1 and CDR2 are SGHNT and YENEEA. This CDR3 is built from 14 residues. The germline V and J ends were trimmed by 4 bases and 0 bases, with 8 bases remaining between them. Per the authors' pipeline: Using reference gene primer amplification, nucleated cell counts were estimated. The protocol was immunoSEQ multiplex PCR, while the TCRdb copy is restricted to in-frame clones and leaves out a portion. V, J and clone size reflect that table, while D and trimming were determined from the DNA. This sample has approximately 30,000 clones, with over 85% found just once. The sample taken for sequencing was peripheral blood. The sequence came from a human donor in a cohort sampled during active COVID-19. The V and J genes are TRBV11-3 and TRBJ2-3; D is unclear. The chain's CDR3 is CASSSRASTDTQYF. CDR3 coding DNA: TGTGCCAGCAGCTCCCGCGCTAGCACAGATACGCAGTATTTT.